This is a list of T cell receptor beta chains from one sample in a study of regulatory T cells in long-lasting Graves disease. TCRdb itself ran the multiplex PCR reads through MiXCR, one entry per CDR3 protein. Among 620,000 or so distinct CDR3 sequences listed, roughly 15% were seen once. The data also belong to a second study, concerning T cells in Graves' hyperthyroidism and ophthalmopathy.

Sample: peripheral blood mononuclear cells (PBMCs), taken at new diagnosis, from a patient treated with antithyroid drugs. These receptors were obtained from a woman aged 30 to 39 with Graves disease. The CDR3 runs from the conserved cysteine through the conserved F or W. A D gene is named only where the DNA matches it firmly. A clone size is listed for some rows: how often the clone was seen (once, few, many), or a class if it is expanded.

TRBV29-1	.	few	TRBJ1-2	CSVEKNGGGYTF	TGCAGCGTTGAAAAGAATGGGGGAGGCTACACCTTC
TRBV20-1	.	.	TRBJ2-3	CSASSSPDTQYF	TGCAGTGCTAGTTCTAGTCCAGATACGCAGTATTTT
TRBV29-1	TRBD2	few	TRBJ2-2	CSVAGLALPGELFF	TGCAGCGTTGCAGGACTAGCGTTACCCGGGGAGCTGTTTTTT
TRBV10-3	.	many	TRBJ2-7	CAISEPPRTYEQYF	TGTGCCATCAGTGAGCCTCCCAGGACCTACGAGCAGTACTTC
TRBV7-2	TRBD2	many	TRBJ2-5	CASSLSGRGETQYF	TGTGCCAGCAGCTTGAGCGGGAGAGGAGAGACCCAGTACTTC
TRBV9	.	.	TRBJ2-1	CASSVDGSLYNEQFF	TGTGCCAGCAGCGTAGACGGGAGCCTCTACAATGAGCAGTTCTTC
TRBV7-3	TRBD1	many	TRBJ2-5	CASSLHGTEETQYF	TGTGCCAGCAGCCTCCACGGGACAGAAGAGACCCAGTACTTC
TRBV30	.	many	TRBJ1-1	CAWSKLEAFF	TGTGCCTGGAGTAAACTTGAAGCTTTCTTT
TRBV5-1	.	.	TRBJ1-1	CASSAVQGYTEAFF	TGCGCCAGCAGCGCCGTACAGGGCTACACTGAAGCTTTCTTT
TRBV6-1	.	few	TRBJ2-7	CASLRGGLSSYEQYF	TGTGCCAGCCTAAGAGGGGGGCTGAGTTCCTACGAGCAGTACTTC